This T cell receptor (beta chain) originates from a study of cytomegalovirus exposure and HLA in healthy donors. Findings and limits, study-wide: Among the CMV-associated chains, a few were confirmed in vitro as specific for CMV antigens. Another analysis was done later, and it associated over 15,000 TCR beta sequences with HLA alleles at 0.05 false discovery rate. It is likely that the observed cluster of highly shared sequence variants was a sequencing artifact.

A multiplex PCR was run with 60 Vbeta primers and 13 Jbeta primers. Assay used: immunoSEQ multiplex PCR; TCRdb lists only in-frame clones, some missing. The table shows 100,000 to 150,000 clones, with 82% occurring only once. With regard to this clone: As yet, its antigen is unknown.

This sequence originates from a boy aged 5-17 years in good health and CMV-seronegative. Sequencing input: PBMCs.

DNA of the CDR3: TGTGCCACCCGAGGACAGGGGGTGGATGGCTACACCTTC. This codes for CATRGQGVDGYTF. The chain uses TRBV27 and TRBJ1-2; 10 positions agree with TRBD1. Germline-derived CDR1 and CDR2 are MNHEY and SMNVEV (reference sequence). V shed 10 bases, J shed 6 bases, and the junction held 8 bases outside the gene matches. The CDR3 extends over 13 amino acids.